This T cell receptor beta chain was documented in a study of blood T cell repertoires in COVID-19. Study information: Sites in the United States, Italy and Spain provided acute and convalescent COVID-19 samples. T cells, B-cell-depleted T cells, or PBMCs supplied cDNA or gDNA.

Here immunoSEQ multiplex PCR was the method, and the copy in TCRdb shows in-frame clones only, minus some. The table shows 350,000 to 400,000 clones, with 86% occurring only once. Followed longitudinally, the Seattle patients had been enrolled during active infection. In germline, CDR1 is LGHDT, CDR2 YNNKEL (reference sequence). The germline V and J ends were trimmed by 0 bases and 7 bases, with 18 bases remaining between them. This CDR3 region has 17 residues. What was sequenced was peripheral blood. V gene TRBV3-1 (or the pseudogene TRBV3-2) combines with J gene TRBJ1-4; D remains unclear. The receptor was derived from a woman in her fifties or sixties with COVID-19, enrolled during active disease. The CDR3 loop reads CASSQDKGFGVGEKLFF. CDR3 DNA sequence: TGTGCCAGCAGCCAAGATAAGGGCTTCGGGGTGGGTGAAAAACTGTTTTTT.